This TCR beta chain emerged from a study of identical twins. Overall study findings and caveats: Where out-of-frame alpha sequences were twin-shared, they showed excess low generation probability.

TCRdb redid the calling of the 5' RACE reads with MiXCR, one entry per CDR3 protein. The top ten clones hold more than 14% of a sample with about 200,000 distinct CDR3 sequences, 5% to 7% of them seen once. This clonotype appeared many times. Its antigen remains unknown. The CDR3 covers 13 residues. Losses at the gene ends were 5 bases for V and 2 bases for J; bases not matched to a gene: 3. Separately, the same data were catalogued under a study of T cells expressing NK-cell markers. As that study records: It remained uncertain whether the expanded NKG2C+ T cell clones were specific for HCMV antigens.

The origin of this receptor is a woman between 18 and 29 years old in good health. The sample was CD8+ T cells sorted from blood. This chain connects TRBV12-3 or TRBV12-4 to TRBJ2-7; 7 bases agree with TRBD2. The DNA of the CDR3 is TGTGCCAGCAGTCCTGGGACTACCTACGAGCAGTACTTC. Translated: CASSPGTTYEQYF.